Sequencing of this TCR beta chain was carried out in a study of blood T cell repertoires in COVID-19. Across the whole study: PBMCs, B-cell-depleted T cells, or T cells were the source of the cDNA or gDNA that made up the material.

A few counts support this clone. Germline V gives CDR1 WSHSY, CDR2 SAAADI. The CDR3 length is 13 residues. Trimming took off 11 bases at V and 0 bases at J, with 13 bases between the two ends. Clones were sequenced by immunoSEQ multiplex PCR, and TCRdb holds only the in-frame ones, with some missing. The data show 200,000 to 300,000 clones, about 88% seen once. The sequence derives from a man aged 25-45 years with active or convalescent COVID-19. Material for sequencing was peripheral blood. The chain joins TRBV10-2 to TRBJ1-1; TRBD1 might be the D (6 bases). Written as DNA, the CDR3 is TGCGCCGTTTCACAGGGAATGAACACTGAAGCTTTCTTT. Translating gives CAVSQGMNTEAFF.